This T cell receptor beta chain was captured in a study of shared T cell receptors in the human thymus. This CDR3 region has 17 residues. The V gene lost 6 bases and the J gene lost 0 bases, with 19 bases spanning the gap. Germline loops: CDR1 MNHEY, CDR2 SMNVEV (reference sequence). Some clones are missing from TCRdb's copy, which holds only in-frame ones; the method was immunoSEQ multiplex PCR. The sample contains some 720,000 clones, roughly 88% of which appear only once. The data also belong to a second study, concerning human thymus T cells. That report notes: Corrective heart surgery yielded resections, and these provided the thymus tissue. V and J genes seemed to be used with bias in thymic and blood repertoires.

This clonotype was sampled from a boy in the first two years of life with a congenital heart defect. The chain uses TRBV27 and TRBJ2-3, with D perhaps TRBD1 (6 bases). The specimen sequenced was thymocytes. Here the CDR3 reads CASSLDSLGPSTDTQYF. DNA for the CDR3: TGTGCCAGCAGCTTGGACAGTCTAGGGCCCAGCACAGATACGCAGTATTTT.